The present T cell receptor beta chain was sequenced within a study of blood T cell repertoires in COVID-19. Original methodology: Scientists estimated how many nucleated cells there were by amplifying reference gene primers. The method was immunoSEQ multiplex PCR; TCRdb's version includes in-frame clones alone and lacks a portion of them. Clone size and the V and J calls come from that table; the DNA yielded D and trimming. The sample contains roughly 260,000 clones, 65% to 90% of which appear only once. This clone was observed a few times. This receptor was obtained from an older woman with acute or convalescent COVID-19. The sample comprised peripheral blood.

CDR3 DNA sequence: TGTGCCCAGCAGACTAGCTCGTTGACAGATACGCAGTATTTT. This gives the protein CAQQTSSLTDTQYF. The rearrangement links TRBV27 to TRBJ2-3; the match to TRBD2 covers 7 bases. Per germline, CDR1 MNHEY and CDR2 SMNVEV (reference sequence). Trimming took 11 bases from V and 3 from J; bases not matched to a gene: 11. This CDR3 contains 14 residues.